This TCR beta chain is drawn from a study of cytomegalovirus exposure and HLA in healthy donors. PCR involved 60 Vbeta and 13 Jbeta primers. How the authors handled the data: Some 80 million unique TCR beta chains, roughly 10 million shared, were counted in a later analysis. The repertoire was sequenced with immunoSEQ multiplex PCR; TCRdb's copy has only in-frame clones and lacks some. Clone size and V and J calls were adopted from that table, with D and trimming inferred from the DNA. Here the sample spans some 190,000 clones, roughly 75% being singletons. This CDR3 is 15 amino acids long. CDR1 is LNHDA and CDR2 is SQIVND in the germline V gene (reference sequence). The ends were cut back, 1 base at V and 4 bases at J, with 11 bases in the middle.

This receptor was obtained from a man aged 25 to 45 in good health and CMV-seropositive. The V call is TRBV19, the J call TRBJ2-1, with unresolved D. Sequences were obtained from PBMCs. In nucleotides, the CDR3 is TGTGCCAGTAGTATAGGTCAGGCGATATACAATGAGCAGTTCTTC. It specifies CASSIGQAIYNEQFF.